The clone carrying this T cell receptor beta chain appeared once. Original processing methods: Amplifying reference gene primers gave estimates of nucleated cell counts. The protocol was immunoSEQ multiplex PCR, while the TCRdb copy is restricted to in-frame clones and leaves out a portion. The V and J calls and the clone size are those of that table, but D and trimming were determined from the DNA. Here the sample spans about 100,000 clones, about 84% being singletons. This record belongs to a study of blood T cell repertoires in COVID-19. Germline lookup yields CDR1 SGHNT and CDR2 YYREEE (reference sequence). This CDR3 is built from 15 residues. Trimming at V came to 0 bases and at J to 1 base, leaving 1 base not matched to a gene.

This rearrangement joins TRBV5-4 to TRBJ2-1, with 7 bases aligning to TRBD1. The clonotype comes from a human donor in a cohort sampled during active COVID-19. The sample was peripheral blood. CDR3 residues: CASSLATGSYNEQFF. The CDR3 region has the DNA TGTGCCAGCAGCTTGGCGACAGGGTCCTACAATGAGCAGTTCTTC.